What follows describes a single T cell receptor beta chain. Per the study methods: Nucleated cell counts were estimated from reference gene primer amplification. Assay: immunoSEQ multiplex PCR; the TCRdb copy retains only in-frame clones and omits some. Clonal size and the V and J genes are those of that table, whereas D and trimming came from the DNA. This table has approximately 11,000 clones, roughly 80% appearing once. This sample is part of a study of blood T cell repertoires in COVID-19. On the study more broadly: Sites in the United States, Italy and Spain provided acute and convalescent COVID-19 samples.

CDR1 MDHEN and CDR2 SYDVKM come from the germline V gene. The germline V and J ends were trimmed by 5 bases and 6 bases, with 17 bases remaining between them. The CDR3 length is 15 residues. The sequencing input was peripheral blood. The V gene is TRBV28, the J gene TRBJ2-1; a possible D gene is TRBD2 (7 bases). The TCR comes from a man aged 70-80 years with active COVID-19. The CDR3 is CASSPPGGGGNEQFF. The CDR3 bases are TGTGCCAGCAGTCCCCCTGGGGGAGGGGGCAATGAGCAGTTCTTC.